This TCR beta chain is from a study of blood T cell repertoires in COVID-19. Study-wide context: Collection of acute and convalescent COVID-19 samples took place in the United States, Italy and Spain. T cells, B-cell-depleted T cells, or PBMCs provided the cDNA or gDNA that served as material.

CDR3 size: 14 residues. Trimming took 4 bases from V and 7 from J; bases not matched to a gene: 10. Germline CDR1 and CDR2: SGHTS and YDEGEE. Original analysis: Amplification of reference gene primers provided the estimated nucleated cell counts. The protocol was immunoSEQ multiplex PCR, while the TCRdb copy is restricted to in-frame clones and leaves out a portion. V and J calls and clone size are copied from that table; D and trimming were computed from the DNA. Seen here are over 100,000 clones, 70% to 85% observed once, and the top ten hold 9.5% to 15%. Sequenced input: peripheral blood. The receptor was derived from a woman aged 55-70 years with acute or convalescent COVID-19. The chain combines TRBV5-8 with TRBJ2-7; the match to TRBD2 covers 8 bases. The CDR3 region has the DNA TGTGCCAGCAGCCAAACTAGCGGAGGTGGGGAGCAGTACTTC. This gives the protein CASSQTSGGGEQYF.